These 28 T cell receptor beta chains were sequenced from one sample in a study of T cells in localized non-small cell lung cancer. Profiled with immunoSEQ multiplex PCR; TCRdb holds only in-frame clones, not every one. Seen here are roughly 24,000 clones, 89% observed once, and the top ten hold 22%. The source material was peripheral blood, sampled before any cancer treatment. These receptors were obtained from a man aged 40 to 75 with stage I squamous cell lung carcinoma.

This CDR3 is CASSMDGGNYGYTF. The CDR3, as DNA: TGTGCCAGTAGTATGGACGGCGGCAACTATGGCTACACCTTC. This chain uses TRBV19 with TRBJ1-2; D call uncertain. The CDR3 contains 14 residues. Germline V gives CDR1 LNHDA, CDR2 SQIVND (reference sequence). Trimming pared 3 bases from V and 2 bases from J, leaving 10 bases between.

The chain combines TRBV29-1 with TRBJ1-1, with 11 nucleotides matching TRBD1. Trimming removed 5 bases from V and 5 bases from J; junction bases left unmatched: 22. The CDR3 length is 19 residues. CDR1 and CDR2 from the germline V gene are SQVTM and ANQGSEA. The CDR3 protein is CSVRTGGEWVRVDGTEAFF. In nucleotides, the CDR3 is TGCAGCGTTCGGACAGGGGGCGAATGGGTGAGGGTAGATGGAACTGAAGCTTTCTTT.

The rearrangement links TRBV5-6 to TRBJ1-6, with 9 bases fitting TRBD1. J gave up 8 bases and V 4 bases, and 1 base lay outside the gene matches. The V gene's germline CDR1 is SGHDT and CDR2 YYEEEE. This CDR3 is 13 amino acids long. The CDR3 sequence: CASSRDRDSPLHF. The CDR3, as DNA: TGTGCCAGCAGCCGGGACAGGGATTCACCCCTCCACTTT.

V and J are TRBV11-3 and TRBJ2-2; D is unclear. V was cut by 1 base and J by 3 bases, with 15 bases left in between. CDR1 is SGHNT, CDR2 YENEEA, per germline. This CDR3 comprises 17 residues. The CDR3 protein is CASSLGLGLEDTGELFF. CDR3 sequence (DNA): TGTGCCAGCAGCTTAGGATTAGGTCTTGAGGACACCGGGGAGCTGTTTTTT.

This rearrangement joins TRBV6-5 to TRBJ1-2; the D gene is possibly TRBD1 (5 bases). The length of the CDR3 is 14 residues. Trimming left V 1 base short and J 2 bases short, with 8 bases between. The germline V gene has CDR1 MNHEY and CDR2 SVGAGI. The CDR3 is CASSYLGENYGYTF. In DNA form, the CDR3 reads TGTGCCAGCAGTTACTTAGGGGAGAACTATGGCTACACCTTC.

J is TRBJ1-5 and V is TRBV2; weak D call: TRBD1 (6 bases). The germline V gene encodes CDR1 SNHLY and CDR2 FYNNEI. The germline V and J ends were trimmed by 2 bases and 5 bases, with 10 bases remaining between them. The CDR3 extends over 14 amino acids. The chain's CDR3 is CASSELQGYQPQHF. CDR3 nucleotide sequence: TGTGCCAGCAGTGAACTCCAGGGGTATCAGCCCCAGCATTTT.

The CDR3 region is CASSQIIPGLAGGETQYF. The CDR3 nucleotides are TGTGCCAGCAGCCAAATTATCCCGGGACTAGCGGGGGGGGAGACCCAGTACTTC. V gene TRBV7-2 combines with J gene TRBJ2-5, with 16 bases fitting TRBD2. V dropped 5 bases and J dropped 5; count of bases not matched to a gene: 11. This CDR3 is built from 18 residues. Germline values: CDR1 SGHTA, CDR2 FQGNSA.

This sequence joins TRBV4-1 and TRBJ1-5, with D tentatively TRBD1 (5 bases). Trimming left V 0 bases short and J 3 bases short, with 12 bases between. Germline V CDR1 and CDR2: MGHRA, YSYEKL. CDR3 length: 16 amino acids. DNA of the CDR3: TGCGCCAGCAGCCAAGAGGCGCAGGGCAACAATCAGCCCCAGCATTTT. Amino acids: CASSQEAQGNNQPQHF.

The rearrangement uses TRBV5-6 and TRBJ2-2; D is unclear. Trimming shortened V by 4 bases and J by 7 bases, and 5 bases separated the two germline ends. This CDR3 region has 11 residues. Per germline, CDR1 SGHDT and CDR2 YYEEEE. CDR3 protein: CASSLHGELFF. The CDR3 DNA reads as TGTGCCAGCAGCCTTCACGGGGAGCTGTTTTTT. Full variable domain (outside the CDR3, taken from reference TRBV5-6 and TRBJ2-2): DAGVTQSPTHLIKTRGQQVTLRCSPKSGHDTVSWYQQALGQGPQFIFQYYEEEERQRGNFPDRFSGHQFPNYSSELNVNALLLGDSALYLCASSLHGELFFGEGSRLTVL.

V is TRBV4-1 and J is TRBJ1-3; D remains ambiguous. V lost 1 base and J 0 bases, leaving 7 bases between the germline ends. This CDR3 comprises 15 residues. The germline V gene has CDR1 MGHRA and CDR2 YSYEKL. The CDR3 loop reads CASSQAILSGNTIYF. CDR3 coding DNA: TGCGCCAGCAGCCAAGCAATTCTCTCTGGAAACACCATATATTTT.

The rearrangement uses TRBV5-6 and TRBJ1-1, with D possibly TRBD1 on 5 matching bases. V lost 5 bases and J 5 bases, leaving 19 bases between the germline ends. The CDR3 covers 15 residues. Germline lookup yields CDR1 SGHDT and CDR2 YYEEEE. CDR3 loop: CASRFRDGGWTEAFF. The CDR3 DNA is TGTGCCAGCAGGTTCCGGGACGGGGGTTGGACTGAAGCTTTCTTT.

The chain recombines TRBV9 with TRBJ1-2; D not resolved. Germline V gives CDR1 SGDLS, CDR2 YYNGEE. The V end lost 0 bases, the J end lost 8 bases, and 14 bases lay between the germline ends. The CDR3 extends over 14 amino acids. The CDR3: CASSVGSGLGGYTF. Written as DNA, the CDR3 is TGTGCCAGCAGCGTAGGTTCGGGGTTAGGCGGCTACACCTTC.

Of note for this clone: One end of the junction is discordant with germline, which a read error may explain. The chain combines TRBV25-1 with TRBJ2-7; D gene ambiguous. There are 15 residues in the CDR3. Germline CDR1 and CDR2: MGHDK and SYGVNS. CDR3 protein: CASSSTESSSSEQYF. The CDR3 DNA is TGTGCCAGCAGCTCCACAGAGTCCTCTTCCTCCGAGCAGTACTTC.

The V gene is TRBV5-1, the J gene TRBJ1-1; perhaps TRBD1 as D (6 bases). V was shortened by 0 bases and J by 0 bases, with 9 bases between the two germline ends. From germline, CDR1 is SGHRS and CDR2 YFSETQ. The CDR3 totals 15 residues. The CDR3 DNA reads TGCGCCAGCAGCTTGGGAACAGGGATGAACACTGAAGCTTTCTTT. It specifies CASSLGTGMNTEAFF.

The CDR3, as DNA: TGCAGCGTTGGTGGAGATCGGGAGCAGTACTTC. Translation gives CSVGGDREQYF. The chain has TRBV29-1 and TRBJ2-7, with no clear D. V lost 4 bases and J 7 bases, leaving 11 bases between the germline ends. This CDR3 contains 11 residues. CDR1 is SQVTM and CDR2 is ANQGSEA in the germline V gene.

The chain recombines TRBV7-2 with TRBJ1-3, with 7 nucleotides matching TRBD1. The CDR3 length is 17 residues. V shed 5 bases and J 0 bases; nucleotides not matched to a gene: 10. Germline CDR1 reads SGHTA; CDR2 reads FQGNSA. CDR3 residues: CASSPPDRDPSGNTIYF. The CDR3 DNA reads TGTGCCAGCAGCCCGCCCGACAGGGACCCCTCTGGAAACACCATATATTTT.

V and J are TRBV9 and TRBJ1-2, with D maybe TRBD1 (6 bases). The CDR3 has 12 amino acids. The V and J ends lost 5 bases and 7 bases respectively, with 12 bases between them. The germline V gene has CDR1 SGDLS and CDR2 YYNGEE. CDR3 DNA sequence: TGTGCCAGCAGAACAGGGAGTTTTGGCTACACCTTC. Amino acid sequence: CASRTGSFGYTF.

Comment on this clone: Other DNA sequences in this sample translate to the same CDR3. The genes are TRBV29-1 and TRBJ1-4; D perhaps matches TRBD1 (6 bases). CDR1 is SQVTM, CDR2 ANQGSEA, per germline. The CDR3 is made up of 12 amino acids. V was pared by 6 bases and J by 8 bases, with 13 bases between. CDR3 in amino acids: CSVNREGEKLFF. The CDR3 DNA sequence: TGCAGCGTGAACAGGGAGGGCGAAAAACTGTTTTTT.

The chain employs TRBV28 and TRBJ1-1; D gene unclear. Germline CDR1 is MDHEN and CDR2 is SYDVKM. The CDR3 sequence is 12 residues long. Trimming removed 7 bases from V and 6 bases from J, with 12 bases in between. The CDR3 loop is CASNVRVSEAFF. For the CDR3, the DNA is TGTGCCAGCAACGTGAGGGTGTCTGAAGCTTTCTTT.

This clone has only a few counts. The rearrangement joins TRBV15 to TRBJ1-2; D possibly corresponds to TRBD1 (5 bases). The CDR3 spans 13 residues. V gave up 5 bases and J gave up 1 base, with 8 bases separating them. Germline CDR1 is LNHNV and CDR2 is YYDKDF (reference sequence). In DNA form, the CDR3 reads TGTGCCACCAGCCGGGACCTTAACTATGGCTACACCTTC. It specifies CATSRDLNYGYTF.

This chain's CDR3 is CATSEDLGGSNYGYTF. As DNA, the CDR3 is TGTGCCACCAGCGAGGACTTGGGGGGTTCTAACTATGGCTACACCTTC. The rearrangement joins TRBV15 to TRBJ1-2, with a weak D call TRBD1 (5 bases). The V and J ends lost 5 bases and 0 bases respectively, with 16 bases between them. Germline values: CDR1 LNHNV, CDR2 YYDKDF (reference sequence). The CDR3 is 16 residues long.

This chain joins TRBV2 and TRBJ1-2, with D uncertain. From germline, CDR1 is SNHLY and CDR2 FYNNEI. The CDR3 loop spans 13 amino acids. V lost 5 bases to trimming and J lost 2 bases, with 9 bases between them. As DNA, the CDR3 is TGTGCCAGCAGTCGATCGGCGAACTATGGCTACACCTTC. The encoded protein is CASSRSANYGYTF.

This clone is a singleton in its sample. This chain uses TRBV6-1 with TRBJ2-7; D possibly matches TRBD1 or TRBD2 (7 bases each). Germline CDR1 MNHNS, CDR2 SASEGT. This CDR3 is 12 amino acids long. The V end lost 6 bases, the J end lost 6 bases, and 12 bases lay between the germline ends. The CDR3 DNA reads TGTGCCAGCAGGTCAGGGGGGGGCGAGCAGTACTTC. It translates to CASRSGGGEQYF.

The chain employs TRBV28 and TRBJ1-5; D not resolved. The CDR3 loop spans 14 amino acids. From germline, CDR1 is MDHEN and CDR2 SYDVKM. The germline V and J ends were trimmed by 3 bases and 11 bases, with 17 bases remaining between them. The CDR3 is CASSLNLDPVTQHF. The CDR3 coding sequence is TGTGCCAGCAGTTTGAATTTGGACCCCGTAACCCAGCATTTT.

The chain has TRBV27 and TRBJ2-7; D is possibly TRBD1 or TRBD2 (5 bases each). Germline V gene sequence: CDR1 MNHEY, CDR2 SMNVEV (reference sequence). This CDR3 is built from 14 residues. Trimming shortened V by 5 bases and J by 1 base, and 12 bases separated the two germline ends. In DNA form, the CDR3 reads TGTGCCAGCAGTCCCGACAGAGGGTCCTACGAGCAGTACTTC. Protein: CASSPDRGSYEQYF.

The chain combines TRBV2 with TRBJ2-7, with TRBD1 matching 8 bases. J was trimmed by 2 bases and V by 8 bases; bases with no gene match: 17. The CDR3 runs 17 residues. In germline, CDR1 is SNHLY, CDR2 FYNNEI. For the CDR3, the DNA is TGTGCCAGCCCGCCGGGACAGGCCCCTCTTCGGACCTACGAGCAGTACTTC. It translates to CASPPGQAPLRTYEQYF.

V gene TRBV27 combines with J gene TRBJ1-5, with 9 bases that match TRBD1. Germline CDR1 reads MNHEY; CDR2 reads SMNVEV (reference sequence). The CDR3 totals 15 residues. The J segment lost 5 bases and the V segment lost 3 bases, leaving 5 bases of the junction unmatched. CDR3 coding DNA: TGTGCCAGCAGTTTGGCCGGACAGGGGTATCAGCCCCAGCATTTT. As protein: CASSLAGQGYQPQHF.

This sequence joins TRBV5-1 and TRBJ2-7; D gene ambiguous. CDR3 length: 14 residues. Germline V lookup: CDR1 SGHRS, CDR2 YFSETQ. Deletions cut 4 bases from V and 0 bases from J, with 11 bases between. CDR3 region: CASSPEVPSYEQYF. In DNA form, the CDR3 reads TGCGCCAGCAGCCCCGAAGTCCCCTCCTACGAGCAGTACTTC. The variable domain in full, completed from reference TRBV5-1 and TRBJ2-7, reads KAGVTQTPRYLIKTRGQQVTLSCSPISGHRSVSWYQQTPGQGLQFLFEYFSETQRNKGNFPGRFSGRQFSNSRSEMNVSTLELGDSALYLCASSPEVPSYEQYFGPGTRLTVT.